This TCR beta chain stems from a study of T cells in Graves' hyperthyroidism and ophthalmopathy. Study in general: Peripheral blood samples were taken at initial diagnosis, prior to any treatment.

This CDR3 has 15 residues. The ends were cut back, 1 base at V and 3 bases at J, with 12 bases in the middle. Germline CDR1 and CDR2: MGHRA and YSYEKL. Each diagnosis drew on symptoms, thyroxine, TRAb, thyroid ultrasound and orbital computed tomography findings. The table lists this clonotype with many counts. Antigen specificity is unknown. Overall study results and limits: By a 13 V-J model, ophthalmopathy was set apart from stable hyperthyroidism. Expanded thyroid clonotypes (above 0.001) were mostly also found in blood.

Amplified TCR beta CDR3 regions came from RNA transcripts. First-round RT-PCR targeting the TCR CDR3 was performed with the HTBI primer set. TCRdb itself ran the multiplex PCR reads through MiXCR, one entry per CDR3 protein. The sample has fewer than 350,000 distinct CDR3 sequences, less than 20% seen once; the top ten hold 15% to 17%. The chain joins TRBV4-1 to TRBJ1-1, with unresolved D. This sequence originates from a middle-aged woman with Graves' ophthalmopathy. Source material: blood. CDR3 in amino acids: CASSQGEGIDTEAFF. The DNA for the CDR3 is TGCGCCAGCAGCCAAGGGGAAGGGATTGACACTGAAGCTTTCTTT.